One sample yielded the 14 T cell receptor beta chains listed below, sequenced in a study of T cells in Graves' hyperthyroidism and ophthalmopathy. Template material for amplifying TCR beta CDR3 regions consisted of RNA transcripts. HTBI primers were used for first-round RT-PCR of the TCR CDR3. TCRdb independently ran MiXCR on the multiplex PCR reads; one entry per CDR3 protein. The sample yields 650,000 to 800,000 distinct CDR3 sequences, roughly 46% seen once. The sequencing sample was made of peripheral blood or thyroid tissue (not recorded which). These receptors all come from an adult man with Graves' disease, either hyperthyroidism or ophthalmopathy (not recorded which).

Ten or more counts support this clonotype. CDR3 coding DNA: TGTGCCAGCAGCTTAGATTCCGAGCAGTACTTC. It encodes CASSLDSEQYF. The chain recombines TRBV7-9 with TRBJ2-7, with D hard to call. The CDR3 runs to 11 residues. Germline CDR1 is SEHNR and CDR2 is FQNEAQ (reference sequence). V was shortened by 1 base and J by 6 bases, with 4 bases between the two germline ends.

V gene TRBV7-8 combines with J gene TRBJ1-2; D remains ambiguous. Germline V gene sequence: CDR1 SGHVS, CDR2 FQNEAQ. V shed 0 bases and J shed 0 bases, with 11 bases lying between them. The CDR3 covers 16 residues. The CDR3 spells CASSLARGEANYGYTF. The DNA for the CDR3 is TGTGCCAGCAGCTTAGCGCGCGGTGAAGCTAACTATGGCTACACCTTC.

The rearrangement joins TRBV29-1 to TRBJ1-1, with D tentatively TRBD1 (5 bases). CDR3 length equals 11 residues. V was clipped by 8 bases and J by 3 bases, with 10 bases between them. Germline V gene data show CDR1 as SQVTM and CDR2 as ANQGSEA. The chain's CDR3 is CSIGQDTEAFF. The CDR3 nucleotides read TGCAGCATAGGACAAGACACTGAAGCTTTCTTT.

This clonotype was counted many times. The genes are TRBV7-9 and TRBJ1-2, with 9 bases identical to TRBD1. CDR3 length: 12 amino acids. V was clipped by 5 bases and J by 8 bases; unmatched bases: 3. Germline CDR1 is SEHNR and CDR2 is FQNEAQ (reference sequence). Here the CDR3 reads CASSDRGKGYTF. DNA for the CDR3: TGTGCCAGCAGCGACAGGGGGAAAGGCTACACCTTC.

This chain links TRBV2 with TRBJ1-5; TRBD1 might be the D (5 bases). In germline, CDR1 is SNHLY, CDR2 FYNNEI. The V end lost 2 bases, the J end lost 0 bases, and 14 bases lay between the germline ends. This CDR3 is built from 17 residues. The CDR3 reads CASSENFGGDSNQPQHF. The CDR3 DNA sequence: TGTGCCAGCAGTGAAAACTTCGGGGGTGATAGCAATCAGCCCCAGCATTTT.

This clonotype was seen a single time. The chain joins TRBV20-1 to TRBJ2-7, with 8 bases that match TRBD1. This CDR3 has 12 amino acids. CDR1 and CDR2 from the germline V gene are DFQATT and SNEGSKA (reference sequence). V dropped 1 base and J dropped 6; count of bases not matched to a gene: 2. DNA of the CDR3: TGCAGTGCTAGAGCCAGGGGGCTCGAGCAGTACTTC. Its protein is CSARARGLEQYF.

The chain links TRBV5-8 to TRBJ1-6; 9 bases line up with TRBD1. CDR1 and CDR2 from the germline V gene are SGHTS and YDEGEE. After removal of 0 bases from V and 0 bases from J, the junction contained 7 bases not matched to a gene. This CDR3 spans 19 amino acids. The CDR3 spells CASSLEGQGTLSYNSPLHF. Here the CDR3 DNA reads TGTGCCAGCAGCTTGGAGGGACAGGGCACCCTCTCCTATAATTCACCCCTCCACTTT.

The genes are TRBV19 and TRBJ2-7, with 9 positions matching TRBD1. V trimming: 5 bases; J trimming: 6 bases; junction bases outside the gene matches: 8. The CDR3 consists of 14 residues. The germline CDR1 and CDR2 sequences are LNHDA and SQIVND (reference sequence). The CDR3 sequence is CASSVRGQGSEQYF. The CDR3 DNA reads TGTGCCAGTAGTGTGCGAGGACAGGGGAGCGAGCAGTACTTC. Together with reference TRBV19 and TRBJ2-7, the CDR3 gives the full variable domain: DGGITQSPKYLFRKEGQNVTLSCEQNLNHDAMYWYRQDPGQGLRLIYYSQIVNDFQKGDIAEGYSVSREKKESFPLTVTSAQKNPTAFYLCASSVRGQGSEQYFGPGTRLTVT.

This sequence joins TRBV12-3 or TRBV12-4 and TRBJ1-1; TRBD1 might be the D (6 bases). The V end lost 5 bases, the J end lost 4 bases, and 14 bases lay between the germline ends. This CDR3 region has 14 residues. Written as DNA, the CDR3 is TGTGCCAGCAGTGAAGTACAGGGTTCCACTGAAGCTTTCTTT. Protein product: CASSEVQGSTEAFF.

The chain carries TRBV29-1 and TRBJ1-4, with D perhaps matching TRBD1 (5 bases). Germline V gene data show CDR1 as SQVTM and CDR2 as ANQGSEA. Trimming took 0 bases from V and 7 from J, leaving 15 bases between them. This CDR3 contains 15 residues. The CDR3 DNA sequence: TGCAGCGTTGAAGATGCGAGGCAGGGAGCTGAAAAACTGTTTTTT. Translating gives CSVEDARQGAEKLFF.

There are a few counts of this clonotype. The chain employs TRBV7-8 and TRBJ1-1, with a tentative D call TRBD1 (5 bases). The CDR3 extends over 15 amino acids. Germline CDR1 is SGHVS and CDR2 is FQNEAQ. Trimming took 1 base from V and 0 from J, leaving 9 bases between them. The CDR3 DNA reads TGTGCCAGCAGCTTAGATCGGGGGATGAACACTGAAGCTTTCTTT. Its protein product is CASSLDRGMNTEAFF.

For this clonotype: Possible read error: a much larger clone is one base away. The chain joins TRBV2 to TRBJ2-7; possibly TRBD2 for D (5 bases). Germline V gene data show CDR1 as SNHLY and CDR2 as FYNNEI. With 0 bases removed from V and 3 bases from J, the gap between germline ends came to 9 bases. The CDR3 consists of 14 residues. This CDR3 is CASSEACSGYEQYF. CDR3 in DNA: TGTGCCAGCAGTGAAGCTTGCAGCGGCTACGAGCAGTACTTC.

The chain recombines TRBV19 with TRBJ2-5, with D tentatively TRBD1 (5 bases). Germline loops: CDR1 LNHDA, CDR2 SQIVND (reference sequence). The CDR3 length is 14 residues. V lost 1 base and J 2 bases, leaving 8 bases between the germline ends. This CDR3 reads CASSIVRQQETQYF. CDR3 in DNA: TGTGCCAGTAGTATAGTTCGACAGCAAGAGACCCAGTACTTC.

The chain combines TRBV7-9 with TRBJ1-1, with D maybe TRBD1 (6 bases). The germline V gene has CDR1 SEHNR and CDR2 FQNEAQ (reference sequence). Trimming left V 5 bases short and J 11 bases short, with 21 bases between. The CDR3 spans 14 residues. CDR3 protein: CASSPQGSQPLAFF. In DNA, the CDR3 is TGTGCCAGCAGCCCCCAGGGGTCCCAGCCCCTGGCTTTCTTT.